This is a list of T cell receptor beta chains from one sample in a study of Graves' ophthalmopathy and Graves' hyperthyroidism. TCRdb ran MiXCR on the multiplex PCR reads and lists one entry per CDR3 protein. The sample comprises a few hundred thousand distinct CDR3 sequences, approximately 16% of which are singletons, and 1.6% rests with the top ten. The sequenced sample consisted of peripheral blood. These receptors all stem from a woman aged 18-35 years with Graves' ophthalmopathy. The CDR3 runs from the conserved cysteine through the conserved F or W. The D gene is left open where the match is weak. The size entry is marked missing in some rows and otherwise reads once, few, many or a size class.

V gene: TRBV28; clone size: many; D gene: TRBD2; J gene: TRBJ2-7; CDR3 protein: CASSFSSGGHDEQYF; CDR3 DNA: TGTGCCAGCAGTTTCTCCTCGGGGGGGCACGACGAGCAGTACTTC
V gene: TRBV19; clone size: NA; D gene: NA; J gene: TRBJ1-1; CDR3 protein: CASSILGLIMNTEAFF; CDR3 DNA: TGTGCCAGTAGTATTCTCGGGCTGATAATGAACACTGAAGCTTTCTTT
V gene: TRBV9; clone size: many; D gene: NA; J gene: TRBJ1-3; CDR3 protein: CASSTGTGNTIYF; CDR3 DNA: TGTGCCAGCAGCACCGGAACTGGAAACACCATATATTTT
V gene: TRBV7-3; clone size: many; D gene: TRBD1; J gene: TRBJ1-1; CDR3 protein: CASSIQGGRYTEAFF; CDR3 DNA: TGTGCCAGCAGCATACAAGGGGGCCGCTACACTGAAGCTTTCTTT
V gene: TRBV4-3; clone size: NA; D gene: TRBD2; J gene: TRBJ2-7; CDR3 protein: CASSQENELWGGSYEQYF; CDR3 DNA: TGCGCCAGCAGCCAGGAGAATGAACTCTGGGGGGGGAGTTACGAGCAGTACTTC
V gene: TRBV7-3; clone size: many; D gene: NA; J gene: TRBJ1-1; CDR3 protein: CASSLNSANTEAFF; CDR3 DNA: TGTGCCAGCAGCTTAAATTCCGCGAACACTGAAGCTTTCTTT
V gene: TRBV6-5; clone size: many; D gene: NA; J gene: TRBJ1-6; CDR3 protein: CASTPTGLSSPLHF; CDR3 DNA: TGTGCCAGCACCCCGACAGGATTGAGTTCACCCCTCCACTTT
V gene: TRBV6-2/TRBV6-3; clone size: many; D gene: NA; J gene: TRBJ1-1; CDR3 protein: CASGVGTEAFF; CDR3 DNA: TGTGCCAGCGGCGTGGGAACTGAAGCTTTCTTT
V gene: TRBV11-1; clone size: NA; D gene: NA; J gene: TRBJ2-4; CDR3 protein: CASSLGWDPEGIQYF; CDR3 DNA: TGTGCCAGCAGCTTAGGATGGGACCCCGAGGGGATTCAGTACTTC
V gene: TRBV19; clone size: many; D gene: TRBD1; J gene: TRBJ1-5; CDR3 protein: CASTLNRRDRGSINQPQHF; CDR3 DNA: TGTGCCAGTACCCTCAACCGGAGGGACAGGGGTTCTATCAATCAGCCCCAGCATTTT
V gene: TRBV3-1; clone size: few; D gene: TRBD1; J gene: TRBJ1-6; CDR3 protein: CASSQSLDRGGSPLHF; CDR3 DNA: TGTGCCAGCAGCCAGTCATTGGACAGGGGAGGTTCACCCCTCCACTTT
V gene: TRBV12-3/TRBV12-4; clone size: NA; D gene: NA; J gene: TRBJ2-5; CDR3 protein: CASRESGPQETQYF; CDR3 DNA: TGTGCCAGCAGGGAATCCGGGCCCCAAGAGACCCAGTACTTC
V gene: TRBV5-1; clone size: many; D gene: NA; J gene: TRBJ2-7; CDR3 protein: CASSLEQGGNYEQYF; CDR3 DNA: TGCGCCAGCAGCTTGGAACAGGGAGGGAACTACGAGCAGTACTTC
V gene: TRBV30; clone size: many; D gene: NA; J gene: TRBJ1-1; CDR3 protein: CAWSAHGLGNTEAFF; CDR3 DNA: TGTGCCTGGAGTGCCCACGGACTGGGGAACACTGAAGCTTTCTTT
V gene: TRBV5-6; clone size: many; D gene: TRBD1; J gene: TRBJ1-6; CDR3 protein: CASSLQQGNSPLHF; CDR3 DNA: TGTGCCAGCAGCTTGCAACAGGGGAATTCACCCCTCCACTTT
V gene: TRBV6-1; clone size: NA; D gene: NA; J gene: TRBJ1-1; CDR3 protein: CASSTTERDDTEAFF; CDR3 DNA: TGTGCCAGCAGTACGACGGAGCGTGATGACACTGAAGCTTTCTTT
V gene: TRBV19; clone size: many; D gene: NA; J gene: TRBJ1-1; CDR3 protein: CASTSARGTYTEAFF; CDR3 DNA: TGTGCCAGTACCTCGGCCCGGGGAACATACACTGAAGCTTTCTTT
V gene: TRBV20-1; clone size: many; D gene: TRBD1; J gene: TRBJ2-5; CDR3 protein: CSASRWDRSYQETQYF; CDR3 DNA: TGCAGTGCTAGTCGATGGGACAGGTCGTACCAAGAGACCCAGTACTTC
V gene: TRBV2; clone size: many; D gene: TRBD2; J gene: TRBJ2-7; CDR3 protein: CASRPRTSAFSSYEQYF; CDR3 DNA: TGTGCCAGCAGGCCGAGGACTAGCGCCTTCAGCTCCTACGAGCAGTACTTC
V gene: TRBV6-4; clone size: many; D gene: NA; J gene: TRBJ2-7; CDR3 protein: CASSDGGPPGEQYF; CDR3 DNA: TGTGCCAGCAGTGACGGGGGGCCGCCGGGCGAGCAGTACTTC
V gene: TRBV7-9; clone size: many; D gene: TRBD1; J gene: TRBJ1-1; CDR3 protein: CASSLLRDRNTEAFF; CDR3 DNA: TGTGCCAGCAGCTTGCTCCGGGACAGGAACACTGAAGCTTTCTTT
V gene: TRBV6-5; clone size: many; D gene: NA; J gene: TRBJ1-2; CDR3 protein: CASSYSTFGNGYTF; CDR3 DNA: TGTGCCAGCAGTTACTCGACATTTGGGAATGGCTACACCTTC
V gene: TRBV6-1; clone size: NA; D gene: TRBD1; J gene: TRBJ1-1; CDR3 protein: CASRETGVTEAFF; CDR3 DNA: TGTGCCAGCAGGGAAACAGGGGTAACTGAAGCTTTCTTT
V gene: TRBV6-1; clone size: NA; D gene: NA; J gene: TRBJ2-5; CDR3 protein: CASSEGSGGYQETQYF; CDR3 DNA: TGTGCCAGCAGTGAAGGCTCTGGCGGCTACCAAGAGACCCAGTACTTC
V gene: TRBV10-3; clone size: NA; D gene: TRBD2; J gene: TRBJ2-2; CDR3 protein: CAIGREGTGELFF; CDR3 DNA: TGTGCCATCGGGCGGGAGGGTACCGGGGAGCTGTTTTTT
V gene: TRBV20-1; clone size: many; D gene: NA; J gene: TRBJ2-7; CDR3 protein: CSAPSGTFYEQYF; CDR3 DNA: TGCAGTGCGCCGAGCGGTACTTTCTACGAGCAGTACTTC
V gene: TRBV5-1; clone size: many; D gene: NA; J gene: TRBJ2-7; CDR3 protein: CASSLGGIPDEQYF; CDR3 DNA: TGCGCCAGCAGCTTGGGTGGGATTCCGGACGAGCAGTACTTC
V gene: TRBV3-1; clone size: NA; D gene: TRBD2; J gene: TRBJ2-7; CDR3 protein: CASSFYRDFLAGGSYEQYF; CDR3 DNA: TGTGCCAGCAGCTTCTACAGGGACTTCCTAGCGGGAGGCTCCTACGAGCAGTACTTC
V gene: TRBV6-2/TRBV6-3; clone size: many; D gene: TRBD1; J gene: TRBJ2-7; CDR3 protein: CASKRGQGAYEQYF; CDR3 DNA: TGTGCCAGCAAAAGGGGACAGGGAGCCTACGAGCAGTACTTC
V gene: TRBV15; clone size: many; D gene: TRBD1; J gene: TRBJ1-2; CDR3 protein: CATSSTRDSSYGYTF; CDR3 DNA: TGTGCCACCAGCTCAACCCGGGACAGTTCCTATGGCTACACCTTC
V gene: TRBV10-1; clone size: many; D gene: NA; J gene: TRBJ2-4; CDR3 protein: CASSSGEGNIQYF; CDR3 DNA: TGCGCCAGCAGTTCAGGGGAAGGGAACATTCAGTACTTC
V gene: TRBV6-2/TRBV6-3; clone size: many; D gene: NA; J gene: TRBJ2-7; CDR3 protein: CASSYSQGLGDYEQYF; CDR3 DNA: TGTGCCAGCAGTTACTCGCAGGGGCTAGGGGACTACGAGCAGTACTTC
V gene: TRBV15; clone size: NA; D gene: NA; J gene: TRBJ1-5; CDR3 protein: CATSPPGYGSNQPEHF; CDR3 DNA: TGTGCCACCAGCCCTCCGGGGTACGGCAGCAATCAGCCCGAGCATTTT
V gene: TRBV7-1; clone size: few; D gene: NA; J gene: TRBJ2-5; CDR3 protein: CASSSPGGVVICVDLQETQYF; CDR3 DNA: TGTGCTAGCAGCTCCCCTGGGGGTGTGGTTATTTGTGTGGATCTGCAAGAGACCCAGTACTTC
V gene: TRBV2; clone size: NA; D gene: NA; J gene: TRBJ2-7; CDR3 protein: CASSVSSSTYEQYF; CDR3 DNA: TGTGCCAGCAGTGTTAGCAGTTCCACCTACGAGCAGTACTTC
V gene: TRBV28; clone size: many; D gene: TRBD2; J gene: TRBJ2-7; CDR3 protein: CASSQTSVSYEQYF; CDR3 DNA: TGTGCCAGCAGTCAAACTAGCGTGAGCTACGAGCAGTACTTC
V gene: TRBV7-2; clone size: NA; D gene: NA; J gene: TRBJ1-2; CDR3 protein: CASNVWGIDGYTF; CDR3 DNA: TGTGCCAGCAACGTTTGGGGGATTGATGGCTACACCTTC
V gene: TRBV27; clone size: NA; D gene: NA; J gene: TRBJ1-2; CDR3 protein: CASSLRTPYGYTF; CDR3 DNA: TGTGCCAGCAGTCTCAGGACCCCCTATGGCTACACCTTC
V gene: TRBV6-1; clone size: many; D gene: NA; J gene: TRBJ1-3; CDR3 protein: CASSALEGPSLAIYF; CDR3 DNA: TGTGCCAGCAGTGCCCTCGAGGGGCCCTCGCTCGCCATATATTTT
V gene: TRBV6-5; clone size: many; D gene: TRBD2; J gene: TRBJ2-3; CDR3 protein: CASSSGGLIDTDTQYF; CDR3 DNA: TGTGCCAGCAGTTCGGGAGGACTGATAGACACAGATACGCAGTATTTT
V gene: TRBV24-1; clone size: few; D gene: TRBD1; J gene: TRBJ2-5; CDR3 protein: CATSDVRDRGLETQYF; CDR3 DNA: TGTGCCACCAGTGACGTGAGGGACAGGGGGCTGGAGACCCAGTACTTC
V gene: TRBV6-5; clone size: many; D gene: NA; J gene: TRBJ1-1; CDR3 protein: CASAHRGGVTEAFF; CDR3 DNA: TGTGCCAGCGCTCACCGGGGGGGTGTCACTGAAGCTTTCTTT
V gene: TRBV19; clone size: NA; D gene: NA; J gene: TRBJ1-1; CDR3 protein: CASSIGPQRRPFF; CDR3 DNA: TGTGCCAGTAGTATAGGCCCCCAAAGAAGGCCCTTCTTT
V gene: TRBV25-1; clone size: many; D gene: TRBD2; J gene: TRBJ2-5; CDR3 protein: CASSRLAGPYQETQYF; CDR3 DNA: TGTGCCAGCAGTCGACTAGCGGGGCCGTACCAAGAGACCCAGTACTTC
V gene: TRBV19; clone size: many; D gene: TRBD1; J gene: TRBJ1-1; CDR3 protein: CASSIRRGVGTEAFF; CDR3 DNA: TGTGCCAGTAGTATCCGCAGGGGGGTTGGGACTGAAGCTTTCTTT
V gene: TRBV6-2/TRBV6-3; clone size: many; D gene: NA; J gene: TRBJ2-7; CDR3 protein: CAIPGTVYEQYF; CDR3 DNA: TGTGCCATCCCGGGAACCGTCTACGAGCAGTACTTC
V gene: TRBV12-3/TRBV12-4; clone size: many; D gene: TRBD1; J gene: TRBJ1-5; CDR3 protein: CASSLNVGGTGVQPQHF; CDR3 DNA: TGTGCCAGCAGTTTAAATGTCGGGGGGACAGGGGTTCAGCCCCAGCATTTT
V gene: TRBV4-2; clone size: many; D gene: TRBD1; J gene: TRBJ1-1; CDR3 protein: CASSPQSTGVEAFF; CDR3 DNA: TGTGCCAGCAGCCCCCAAAGCACAGGGGTCGAAGCTTTCTTT
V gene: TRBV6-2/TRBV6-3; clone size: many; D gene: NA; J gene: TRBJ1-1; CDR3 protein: CASSYRAENTEAFF; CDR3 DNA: TGTGCCAGCAGTTACAGGGCCGAAAACACTGAAGCTTTCTTT
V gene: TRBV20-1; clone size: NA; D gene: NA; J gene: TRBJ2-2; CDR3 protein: CSAFSGNTGELFF; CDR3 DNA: TGCAGTGCTTTTAGCGGGAACACCGGGGAGCTGTTTTTT
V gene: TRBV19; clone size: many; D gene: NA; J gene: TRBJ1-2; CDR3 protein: CASSPYGSLYGYTF; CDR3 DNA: TGTGCCAGTAGTCCCTATGGCAGTCTCTATGGCTACACCTTC
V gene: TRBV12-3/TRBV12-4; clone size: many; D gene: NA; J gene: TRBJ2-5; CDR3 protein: CASSFGSPQETQYF; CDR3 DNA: TGTGCCAGCAGTTTTGGTAGCCCCCAAGAGACCCAGTACTTC
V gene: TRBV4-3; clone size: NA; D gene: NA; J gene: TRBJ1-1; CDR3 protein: CASSQDPRRVIPEAFF; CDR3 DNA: TGCGCCAGCAGCCAAGACCCCCGGAGAGTAATCCCTGAAGCTTTCTTT
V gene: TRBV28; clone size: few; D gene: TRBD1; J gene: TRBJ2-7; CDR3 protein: CASSTSGTGLYEQYF; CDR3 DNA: TGTGCCAGCAGTACGAGTGGGACAGGGCTCTACGAGCAGTACTTC
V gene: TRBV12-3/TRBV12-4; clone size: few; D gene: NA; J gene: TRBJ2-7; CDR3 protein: CASSKDSREQYF; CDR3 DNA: TGTGCCAGCAGCAAGGACAGCAGGGAGCAGTACTTC
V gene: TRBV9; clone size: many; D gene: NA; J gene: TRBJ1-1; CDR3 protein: CASSRQAASTEAFF; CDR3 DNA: TGTGCCAGCAGTAGACAGGCAGCAAGCACTGAAGCTTTCTTT
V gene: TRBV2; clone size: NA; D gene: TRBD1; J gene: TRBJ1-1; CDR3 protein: CASRDRGGQWNTEAFF; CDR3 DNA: TGTGCCAGCAGGGACAGGGGGGGTCAATGGAACACTGAAGCTTTCTTT
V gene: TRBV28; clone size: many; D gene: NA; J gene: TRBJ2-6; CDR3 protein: CASSPRAAGANVLTF; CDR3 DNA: TGTGCCAGCAGTCCCCGGGCCGCTGGGGCCAACGTCCTGACTTTC
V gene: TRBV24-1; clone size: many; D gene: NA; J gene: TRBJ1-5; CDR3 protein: CATSDTTGGGSQPQHF; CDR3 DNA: TGTGCCACCAGTGATACCACCGGGGGTGGAAGCCAGCCCCAGCATTTT
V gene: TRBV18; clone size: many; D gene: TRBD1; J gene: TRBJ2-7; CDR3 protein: CASSPKGTGGSYEQYF; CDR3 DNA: TGTGCCAGCTCACCAAAGGGGACAGGGGGTTCCTACGAGCAGTACTTC